A single sample gave rise to the 5 T cell receptor beta chains below, sequenced in a study of T cells after yellow fever vaccination. TCRdb recomputed calls from the 5' RACE reads with MiXCR, one row per CDR3 protein. The table includes a few hundred thousand distinct CDR3 sequences, approximately 4% detected once. This specimen was PBMCs, taken 5 days after the yellow fever booster vaccination. These receptors all stem from a man younger than 35 who received the YFV17D yellow fever vaccine.

The chain is built from TRBV7-9 and TRBJ1-5; 9 bases are a match to TRBD1. CDR3 length: 20 residues. CDR1 is SEHNR, CDR2 FQNEAQ, per germline (reference sequence). V lost 5 bases, J lost 0 bases, and 17 bases stayed unmatched. CDR3 sequence (DNA): TGTGCCAGCAGCGCGTACCCGGGACAGGGCCCGGTATATAGCAATCAGCCCCAGCATTTT. Encoded protein: CASSAYPGQGPVYSNQPQHF.

This clonotype was seen a handful of times. The rearrangement joins TRBV10-3 to TRBJ2-7, with D unresolved. The germline V gene encodes CDR1 ENHRY and CDR2 SYGVKD. The CDR3 contains 12 residues. V lost 2 bases and J 6 bases, leaving 8 bases between the germline ends. CDR3 residues: CAISEVGFEQYV. DNA for the CDR3: TGTGCCATCAGTGAGGTAGGGTTCGAGCAGTACGTC.

There are a few counts of this clonotype. This chain's CDR3 is CATTLGVSFYNEQFF. The CDR3 DNA follows: TGTGCCACCACCTTGGGAGTTTCCTTCTACAATGAGCAGTTCTTC. This chain uses TRBV24-1 with TRBJ2-1; tentatively, D is TRBD2 (5 bases). V dropped 8 bases and J dropped 3 bases, with 16 bases sitting between them. The CDR3 totals 15 residues. CDR1 is KGHDR, CDR2 SFDVKD, per germline.

This clonotype has ten or more counts. The chain recombines TRBV9 with TRBJ2-5; possibly TRBD2 for D (6 bases). The V gene's germline CDR1 is SGDLS and CDR2 YYNGEE. The CDR3 has 15 residues. Trimming took 4 bases from V and 5 from J, leaving 18 bases between them. The CDR3 bases are TGTGCCAGCAGCCTCGGGACTGGACTCCGTGAGACCCAGTACTTC. It yields the protein CASSLGTGLRETQYF.

This clonotype was seen only a few times. This chain uses TRBV5-5 with TRBJ1-2; D unresolved. The germline CDR1 and CDR2 sequences are SGHKS and YYEKEE (reference sequence). The CDR3 is 11 residues long. Trimming stripped 1 base from V and 10 bases from J, with 8 bases between. CDR3 in DNA: TGTGCCAGCAGCTTGTTTAGGGTCTACACCTTC. Protein product: CASSLFRVYTF.